This TCR beta chain was retrieved from a study of T cell responses to AZD1222 COVID-19 vaccine. In its sample, this clone was seen a few times. This CDR3 contains 13 residues. Germline V CDR1 and CDR2: GTSNPN, SVGIG (reference sequence). The ends were cut back, 0 bases at V and 7 bases at J, with 13 bases in the middle. Libraries were prepared by immunoSEQ multiplex PCR; TCRdb keeps only in-frame clonotypes and omits some of them. The table lists approximately 130,000 clones, roughly 92% of them singletons. This receptor was obtained from an adult in good health. Sample: peripheral blood, taken on day 0 of AZD1222 vaccination. The chain links TRBV30 to TRBJ2-7; maybe TRBD1 (5 bases). CDR3 in DNA: TGTGCCTGGAGTGTGGGGCCAATAAAGGAGCAGTACTTC. Translated: CAWSVGPIKEQYF. Full variable domain (missing parts from reference TRBV30 and TRBJ2-7): SQTIHQWPATLVQPVGSPLSLECTVEGTSNPNLYWYRQAAGRGLQLLFYSVGIGQISSEVPQNLSASRPQDRQFILSSKKLLLSDSGFYLCAWSVGPIKEQYFGPGTRLTVT.